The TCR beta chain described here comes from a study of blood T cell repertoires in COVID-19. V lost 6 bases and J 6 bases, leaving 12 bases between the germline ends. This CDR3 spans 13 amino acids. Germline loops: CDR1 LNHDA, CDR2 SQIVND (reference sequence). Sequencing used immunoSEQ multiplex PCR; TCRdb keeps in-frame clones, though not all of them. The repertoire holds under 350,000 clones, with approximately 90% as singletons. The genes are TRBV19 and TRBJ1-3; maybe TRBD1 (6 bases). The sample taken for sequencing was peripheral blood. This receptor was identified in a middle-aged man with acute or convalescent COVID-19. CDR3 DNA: TGTGCCAGTAGGAGGGGGAAGGAAAACACCATATATTTT. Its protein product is CASRRGKENTIYF.